The table lists the clone carrying this T cell receptor (beta chain) with a few counts. What it binds is not known. The CDR3 sequence is 17 residues long. Germline V lookup: CDR1 MNHEY, CDR2 SVGAGI. V dropped 8 bases and J dropped 0; count of bases not matched to a gene: 12. This sample was taken from a study of T cell repertoires in cytomegalovirus infection. TCRdb fed the reads into MiXCR, producing one record per CDR3 protein. The sample consists of around 900,000 distinct CDR3 sequences, more than 25% of them appearing once. This TCR derives from a human donor in good health (CMV status not recorded). Some clones in this sample may be carry-over from other donors' samples. The V and J genes are TRBV6-5 and TRBJ1-4; 7 positions match TRBD1. The sequenced sample was cultured CD8+ T cells from PBMCs, obtained from culture after CMV antigen stimulation. CDR3 sequence reads: CASGGTGQATTNEKLFF. CDR3 sequence (DNA): TGTGCCAGCGGTGGTACCGGACAGGCTACAACTAATGAAAAACTGTTTTTT.